Shown below are 10 T cell receptor beta chains from a single sample sequenced in a study of T cells after posttransplantation cyclophosphamide. Profiling relied on immunoSEQ multiplex PCR, and the TCRdb table lists in-frame clones only, not all of them. Of about 2,600 clones listed, around 68% were seen once; the top ten hold 25% to 30%. A marrow graft followed busulfan-fludarabine conditioning, with cyclophosphamide on days +3 and +4. The input for sequencing was PBMCs, taken 30 days after allogeneic stem cell transplant with posttransplant cyclophosphamide. Receptor source: a female patient aged 50-59 years who received an allogeneic stem cell transplant from a related donor, was CMV-positive, and had no GVHD. Some T cells may trace back to the graft donor.

The chain is built from TRBV19 and TRBJ2-4, with 10 bases aligning to TRBD2. The CDR3 runs to 14 residues. Germline assignment: CDR1 LNHDA and CDR2 SQIVND (reference sequence). J gave up 14 bases and V 7 bases, and 14 bases lay outside the gene matches. The CDR3 nucleotides read TGTGCCAGTAACCCAGGGACTAGCGAGTTCCCGAAGTACTTC. It translates to CASNPGTSEFPKYF. Supplemented by reference TRBV19 and TRBJ2-4, the full variable domain reads DGGITQSPKYLFRKEGQNVTLSCEQNLNHDAMYWYRQDPGQGLRLIYYSQIVNDFQKGDIAEGYSVSREKKESFPLTVTSAQKNPTAFYLCASNPGTSEFPKYFGAGTRLSVL.

This clone was observed a handful of times. The chain uses TRBV6-6 and TRBJ1-4; D is perhaps TRBD1 (5 bases). With 9 bases removed from V and 2 bases from J, the gap between germline ends came to 19 bases. The CDR3 is made up of 16 amino acids. Germline lookup yields CDR1 MNHNY and CDR2 SVGAGI (reference sequence). In nucleotides, the CDR3 is TGTGCCAGTACATATGGGGGGGGAGTCACTAATGAAAAACTGTTTTTT. Protein product: CASTYGGGVTNEKLFF.

The chain is built from TRBV5-1 and TRBJ2-1, with 9 bases fitting TRBD1. V gave up 4 bases and J gave up 7 bases; unmatched junction bases: 6. The germline CDR1 and CDR2 sequences are SGHRS and YFSETQ. The CDR3 is 14 residues long. CDR3 sequence (DNA): TGCGCCAGCAGCACAACAGGGGGCGGGAATGAGCAGTTCTTC. Protein sequence: CASSTTGGGNEQFF.

The chain carries TRBV11-1 and TRBJ2-1, with D maybe TRBD2 (5 bases). V was cut by 0 bases and J by 5 bases, with 5 bases left in between. CDR3 length equals 13 residues. CDR1 and CDR2 from the germline V gene are SGHAT and FQDESV (reference sequence). CDR3 bases: TGTGCCAGCAGCTTAGCGAGGGACAATGAGCAGTTCTTC. This gives the protein CASSLARDNEQFF.

This chain links TRBV4-1 with TRBJ1-5; D may be TRBD1 (6 bases). Germline loops: CDR1 MGHRA, CDR2 YSYEKL. Trimming left V 1 base short and J 4 bases short, with 8 bases between. The CDR3 spans 14 residues. The CDR3 here is CASSQVDRNQPQHF. CDR3 coding DNA: TGCGCCAGCAGCCAAGTAGACAGGAATCAGCCCCAGCATTTT.

This clone was recorded once. The V and J genes are TRBV5-1 and TRBJ1-2; D not resolved. Germline V gives CDR1 SGHRS, CDR2 YFSETQ. V was trimmed by 4 bases and J by 6 bases, leaving 10 bases between them. The CDR3 consists of 12 residues. The CDR3 spells CASSRSGDGYTF. CDR3 coding DNA: TGCGCCAGCAGCCGCTCCGGGGATGGCTACACCTTC.

The chain employs TRBV6-1 and TRBJ2-7; 15 bases align to TRBD2. The CDR3 has 17 residues. V shed 2 bases and J 5 bases; nucleotides not matched to a gene: 7. From germline, CDR1 is MNHNS and CDR2 SASEGT. The CDR3 spells CASSETRTSGGANEQYF. The CDR3 DNA reads TGTGCCAGCAGTGAAACGAGGACTAGCGGGGGGGCCAACGAGCAGTACTTC.

This clone was observed a handful of times. The rearrangement uses TRBV14 and TRBJ2-1, with TRBD2 matching over 9 bases. This CDR3 is built from 15 residues. V dropped 1 base and J dropped 10; count of bases not matched to a gene: 8. Per the germline V gene, CDR1 is SGHDN and CDR2 is FVKESK. In DNA form, the CDR3 reads TGTGCCAGCAGCCAAGTGCGGGGGGGCCTTACCGAGCAGTTCTTC. This translates into CASSQVRGGLTEQFF.

The genes are TRBV11-2 and TRBJ2-1; TRBD2 aligns across 7 bases. With V trimmed by 4 bases and J by 5 bases, 5 bases remained unmatched. Germline CDR1 reads SGHAT; CDR2 reads FQNNGV. This CDR3 has 14 amino acids. CDR3 loop: CASSSSGLNNEQFF. The CDR3 nucleotides read TGTGCCAGCAGCTCTTCGGGACTAAACAATGAGCAGTTCTTC.

This clone occurred once. This chain links TRBV7-9 with TRBJ1-6; 7 bases map to TRBD1. This CDR3 contains 15 residues. Trimming cost V 4 bases and J 9 bases; bases outside gene matches: 9. The V gene's germline CDR1 is SEHNR and CDR2 FQNEAQ (reference sequence). CDR3 protein: CASSYTRGLGSPLHF. The CDR3 region has the DNA TGTGCCAGCAGCTATACGAGGGGGCTTGGTTCACCCCTCCACTTT.